This T cell receptor beta chain was sequenced for a study of CD8 T cells in Susac syndrome (dated by TCRdb to the late 2010s). Background on the whole study: Repertoire sequencing was used to test whether CD8+ T cell activation and differentiation in Susac syndrome was antigen driven. CD8+ T cell repertoire clonality was compared between over 9 healthy donors, some 14 Susac syndrome patients and fewer than 19 multiple sclerosis patients.

High-throughput TCR beta sequencing profiled peripheral blood CD8+ and CD4+ T cells from healthy donors, Susac syndrome patients and multiple sclerosis patients. Treatment-naive patients with stable or active relapsing-remitting disease fulfilling revised McDonald criteria were used as multiple sclerosis controls. CD8+ TEMRA cells were enriched by FACS, while bulk CD8+ and CD4+ T cells were purified by magnetic negative isolation. Blood was drawn into EDTA tubes, processed within 24 hours, and PBMCs were isolated by density gradient centrifugation. PBMCs intended for TCR sequencing were cryopreserved in liquid nitrogen and thawed later in a water bath at 37 degrees C. The sorted or isolated CD4+, CD8+ and CD8+ TEMRA cells reached a purity of at least 90%. Of note for this clonotype: Its antigen is not yet known. Per-base quality was not reported, and no clone a single base away is much larger than it.

V was cut back by 2 bases and J by 1 base, leaving a gap of 16 bases between them. Including cysteine and phenylalanine, the CDR3 has 17 amino acids. The sequence is cut down to CDR3 DNA, 51 bases in frame from base 1. CDR1 and CDR2 are drawn from the germline V gene (reference sequence): SEHNR, FQNEAQ. Study-level results and caveats: The number of individuals in the TCR sequencing and HLA analysis was acknowledged as relatively small.

RNA was extracted using the RNeasy kit, and roughly 0.5 to 1 microgram was reverse transcribed with random hexamers. The immunoSEQ multiplex PCR assay, which covers 54 Vbeta and 13 Jbeta segments, was used to amplify TCR beta CDR3 regions. To correct PCR amplification bias, a synthetic template baseline was used for both primer optimization and computational correction. The study's own analysis went as follows. Reads were annotated to V, D and J genes according to IMGT and were analyzed with immunoSEQ Analyzer, with only productive sequences retained. Clonality was computed as one minus Shannon entropy normalized by log2 of the number of productive unique sequences. For each patient and control, public and private clones were evaluated within the 100 most prevalent clones. Susac-specific clones were defined as absent from healthy and MS cohorts, about 1,000 published viral clones and other ImmuneACCESS disease sequences. TCRdb trimmed the raw reads at Q25, called clones with MiXCR and kept productive beta chains. Here each entry gathers all rows of one CDR3 protein and keeps the most common genes and DNA. TCRdb, rather than the study authors, made the V and J calls. The sample records about 200,000 distinct CDR3 sequences, roughly nine tenths of which are singletons. In total, the top ten clones hold approximately 0.13% of the sample.

The sequence joins TRBV7-9 to TRBJ2-3; no D gene is confidently identified. The sequenced material came from CD8+ T cells from PBMCs. The sequence derives from a human donor with multiple sclerosis. The bases are TGTGCCAGCAGCTTATTCGGAATTAACGTGGGCACAGATACGCAGTATTTT. Its translation is CASSLFGINVGTDTQYF.